This T cell receptor (beta chain) derives from a study of Ad26.COV2.S vaccination and SARS-CoV-2 variants. Method: immunoSEQ multiplex PCR; TCRdb's copy keeps in-frame clones and lacks some. The sample gives 100,000 or so clones, roughly 80% of which show up once; roughly a sixth is in the top ten. The CDR3 has 17 residues. After removal of 4 bases from V and 6 bases from J, the junction contained 12 bases not matched to a gene. Germline-derived CDR1 and CDR2 are SGHNT and YYREEE (reference sequence). This clone was detected once. Sequencing used peripheral blood, obtained after recovery from COVID-19. This TCR came from a human donor who had recovered from COVID-19. V gene TRBV5-4 combines with J gene TRBJ2-2; 10 bases align to TRBD1. The DNA for the CDR3 is TGTGCCAGCAGCGTGGGACAGGGGCGGATCTCCCCCGGGGAGCTGTTTTTT. Its translation is CASSVGQGRISPGELFF.